This record looks at one T cell receptor (beta chain) sequence and its context. Its specificity is not known. The germline V gene has CDR1 SGHRS and CDR2 YFSETQ. This CDR3 has 15 residues. The V end lost 0 bases, the J end lost 4 bases, and 13 bases lay between the germline ends. Assay used: immunoSEQ multiplex PCR; TCRdb lists only in-frame clones, some missing. Of approximately 93,000 clones detected, 78% appear once; the ten largest clones hold about 9%. Time point defined: cycle 4 day 1 (C4D1), after around six weeks of nivolumab. In every patient, relapse followed autologous stem cell transplantation, while exposure to brentuximab vedotin differed. This record comes from a study of PD-1 blockade in classical Hodgkin lymphoma. Study conclusions and caveats: The study found complete responders had baseline diversity similar to newly diagnosed patients. CD8+ TCR diversity did not rise significantly by C4D1, unlike CD4+. Reported findings placed baseline TCR diversity lower in newly diagnosed patients (compared with healthy donors).

The TCR comes from a human donor with classical Hodgkin lymphoma. The chain combines TRBV5-1 with TRBJ1-1, with D perhaps TRBD1 (6 bases). The source was peripheral blood mononuclear cells (PBMCs), collected before the fourth cycle of nivolumab. CDR3 loop: CASSLGGGKGTEAFF. The DNA of the CDR3 is TGCGCCAGCAGCTTGGGCGGGGGCAAGGGCACTGAAGCTTTCTTT.